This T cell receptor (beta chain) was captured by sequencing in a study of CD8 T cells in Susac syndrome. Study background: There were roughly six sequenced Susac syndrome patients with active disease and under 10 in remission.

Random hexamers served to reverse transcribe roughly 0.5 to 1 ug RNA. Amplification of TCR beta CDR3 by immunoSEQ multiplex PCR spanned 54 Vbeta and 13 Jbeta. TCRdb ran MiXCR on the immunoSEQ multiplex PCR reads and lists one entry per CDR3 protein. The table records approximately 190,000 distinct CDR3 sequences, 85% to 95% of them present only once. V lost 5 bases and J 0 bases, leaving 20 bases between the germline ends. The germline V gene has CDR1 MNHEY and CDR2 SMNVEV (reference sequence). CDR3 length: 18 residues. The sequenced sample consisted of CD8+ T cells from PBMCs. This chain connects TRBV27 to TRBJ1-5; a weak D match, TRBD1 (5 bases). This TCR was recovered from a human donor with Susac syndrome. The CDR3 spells CASSQTATTTYSNQPQHF. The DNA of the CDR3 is TGTGCCAGCAGTCAGACAGCTACTACAACTTATAGCAATCAGCCCCAGCATTTT.